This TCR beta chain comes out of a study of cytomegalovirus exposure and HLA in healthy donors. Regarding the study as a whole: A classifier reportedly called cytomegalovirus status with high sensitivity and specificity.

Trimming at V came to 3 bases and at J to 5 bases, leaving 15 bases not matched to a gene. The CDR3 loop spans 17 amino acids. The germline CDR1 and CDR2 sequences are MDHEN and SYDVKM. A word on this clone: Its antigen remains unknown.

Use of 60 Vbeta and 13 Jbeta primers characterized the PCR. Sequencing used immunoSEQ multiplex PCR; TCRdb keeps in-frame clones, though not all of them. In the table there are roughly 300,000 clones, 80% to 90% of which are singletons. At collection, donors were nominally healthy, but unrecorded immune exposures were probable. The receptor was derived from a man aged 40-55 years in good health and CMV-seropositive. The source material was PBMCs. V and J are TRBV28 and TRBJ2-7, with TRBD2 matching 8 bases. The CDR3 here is CASSLGFGAGDKDEQYF. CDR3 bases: TGTGCCAGCAGTTTGGGGTTTGGAGCGGGAGATAAAGACGAGCAGTACTTC.